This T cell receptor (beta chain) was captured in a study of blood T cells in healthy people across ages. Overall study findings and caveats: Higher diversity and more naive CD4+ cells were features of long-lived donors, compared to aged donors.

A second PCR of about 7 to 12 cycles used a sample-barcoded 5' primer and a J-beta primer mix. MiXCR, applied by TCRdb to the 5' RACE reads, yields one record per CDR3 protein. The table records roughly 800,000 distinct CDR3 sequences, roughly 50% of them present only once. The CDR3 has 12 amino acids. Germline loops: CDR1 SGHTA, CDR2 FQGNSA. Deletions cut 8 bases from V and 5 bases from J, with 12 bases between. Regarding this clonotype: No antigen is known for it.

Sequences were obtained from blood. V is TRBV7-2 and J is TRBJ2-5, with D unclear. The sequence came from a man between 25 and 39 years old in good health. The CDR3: CASLGPAETQYF. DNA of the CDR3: TGTGCCAGCCTGGGCCCTGCGGAGACCCAGTACTTC.